The rows below give T cell receptor beta chains drawn from one sample of a study of early T cells in non-severe SARS-CoV-2 infection. From the 5' RACE reads, TCRdb called clonotypes with MiXCR, one entry per CDR3 protein. The data show 70,000 to 90,000 distinct CDR3 sequences, about 11% seen once. The specimen sequenced was whole blood. These receptors were taken from an adult who was a healthcare worker with PCR-confirmed SARS-CoV-2 infection or an uninfected control (not recorded which). Both conserved end residues are part of each CDR3. A D gene is named only where the DNA matches it firmly. Clone size is not always given. Where it is, it says once, few, many or a class for expanded clones.

J: TRBJ1-3; V: TRBV5-6; D: -; size: many; DNA: TGTGCCAGCAGCCCCACCGGGGGTAGAAACACCATATATTTT; CDR3: CASSPTGGRNTIYF
J: TRBJ1-5; V: TRBV2; D: -; size: -; DNA: TGTGCCAGCAGTGATCGAAAGAATAGCAATCAGCCCCAGCATTTT; CDR3: CASSDRKNSNQPQHF
J: TRBJ2-5; V: TRBV6-2/TRBV6-3; D: -; size: -; DNA: TGTGCCAGCAGCCGGTGGGGGGAGGCCCAGTACTTC; CDR3: CASSRWGEAQYF
J: TRBJ1-1; V: TRBV11-2; D: -; size: many; DNA: TGTGCCAGCAGCCGGGGGGAGATGAACACTGAAGCTTTCTTT; CDR3: CASSRGEMNTEAFF
J: TRBJ1-6; V: TRBV29-1; D: -; size: few; DNA: TGCAGCGTTGGAATTGGGGTTAATTCACCCCTCCACTTT; CDR3: CSVGIGVNSPLHF
J: TRBJ2-2; V: TRBV6-1; D: -; size: many; DNA: TGTGCCAGCAGTGTTGAGTGGGGCACCGGGGAGCTGTTTTTT; CDR3: CASSVEWGTGELFF
J: TRBJ1-2; V: TRBV6-5; D: TRBD1; size: many; DNA: TGTGCCAGCCAAAACCGGGGAGGGGGCGGCTACACCTTC; CDR3: CASQNRGGGGYTF
J: TRBJ1-5; V: TRBV12-3/TRBV12-4; D: TRBD1; size: many; DNA: TGTGCCAGCAGTCCTGGGACAGGGCGGGAGCCCCAGCATTTT; CDR3: CASSPGTGREPQHF
J: TRBJ2-7; V: TRBV6-1; D: -; size: -; DNA: TGTGCCATGGAAGGAGTCGGGTACGAGCAGTACTTC; CDR3: CAMEGVGYEQYF
J: TRBJ1-1; V: TRBV27; D: -; size: -; DNA: TGTGCCAGCAGAACAGCATACACTGAAGCTTTCTTT; CDR3: CASRTAYTEAFF
J: TRBJ2-1; V: TRBV10-3; D: TRBD2; size: few; DNA: TGTGCCATCGCACCGGGACTAGTGGGGATGCAGTTCTTC; CDR3: CAIAPGLVGMQFF
J: TRBJ1-2; V: TRBV9; D: -; size: few; DNA: TGTGCCAGCACTGCAGGGCTTTTTTATGGCTACACCTTC; CDR3: CASTAGLFYGYTF
J: TRBJ2-7; V: TRBV6-2/TRBV6-3; D: TRBD1; size: many; DNA: TGTGCCAGCAGTTTCTTGACAGGGACCTACGAGCAGTACTTC; CDR3: CASSFLTGTYEQYF
J: TRBJ2-5; V: TRBV20-1; D: TRBD2; size: many; DNA: TGCAGTGGTGGGGAGGGATACCAAGAGACCCAGTACTTC; CDR3: CSGGEGYQETQYF
J: TRBJ1-2; V: TRBV4-1; D: -; size: many; DNA: TGCGCCAGCAGCCAAGAGCCGGGCAACTATGGCTACACCTTC; CDR3: CASSQEPGNYGYTF
J: TRBJ2-7; V: TRBV6-6; D: -; size: -; DNA: TGTGTCAGCAGTTCCGGAGGGGGCTACGAGCAGTACTTC; CDR3: CVSSSGGGYEQYF
J: TRBJ1-2; V: TRBV5-5; D: TRBD1; size: many; DNA: TGTGCCAGCAGCGAGCTCCCGGGACAGGGGAATGCGGGCTACACCTTC; CDR3: CASSELPGQGNAGYTF
J: TRBJ2-5; V: TRBV10-2; D: TRBD1; size: few; DNA: TGCGCCAGCAGTGAAGAAGGGGGCGGCGAGACCCAGTACTTC; CDR3: CASSEEGGGETQYF
J: TRBJ2-2; V: TRBV10-3; D: TRBD1; size: few; DNA: TGTGCCATCAGTGACGGACAGGGCTACACCGGGGAGCTGTTTTTT; CDR3: CAISDGQGYTGELFF
J: TRBJ1-5; V: TRBV25-1; D: -; size: many; DNA: TGTGCCAGCAGTGGCTTCAATCAGCCCCAGCATTTT; CDR3: CASSGFNQPQHF
J: TRBJ2-3; V: TRBV20-1; D: -; size: -; DNA: TGCAGTGCTAGTAGTCCGATCACAGATACGCAGTATTTT; CDR3: CSASSPITDTQYF
J: TRBJ2-7; V: TRBV18; D: -; size: many; DNA: TGTGCCAGCTCACCATGGGACGGAAACTACGAGCAGTACTTC; CDR3: CASSPWDGNYEQYF
J: TRBJ1-1; V: TRBV3-1; D: -; size: -; DNA: TGTGCCAGCAGCCAAGAACGGGGCAGGCGAGCTTTCTTT; CDR3: CASSQERGRRAFF
J: TRBJ2-7; V: TRBV15; D: TRBD2; size: few; DNA: TGTGCCACCAGCAGAGAGAGCGGGAGCTCCTACGAGCAGTACTTC; CDR3: CATSRESGSSYEQYF
J: TRBJ1-6; V: TRBV27; D: TRBD1; size: few; DNA: TGTGCCAGCAGTAGGGACAGGGGGCTGTCACCCCTCCACTTT; CDR3: CASSRDRGLSPLHF
J: TRBJ1-5; V: TRBV3-1; D: -; size: -; DNA: TGTGCCAGCAGCCAGGGGGCCAATCAGCCCCAGCATTTT; CDR3: CASSQGANQPQHF
J: TRBJ1-1; V: TRBV10-3; D: -; size: many; DNA: TGTGCCATCATGCAGGGCACTGAAGCTTTCTTT; CDR3: CAIMQGTEAFF
J: TRBJ2-1; V: TRBV6-5; D: -; size: few; DNA: TGTGCCAGCAACAAAGGGCAGCGGAATGAGCAGTTCTTC; CDR3: CASNKGQRNEQFF
J: TRBJ1-1; V: TRBV10-3; D: -; size: many; DNA: TGTGCCATCAGAGCCAACGAGGGGATGAACACTGAAGCTTTCTTT; CDR3: CAIRANEGMNTEAFF
J: TRBJ2-1; V: TRBV11-2; D: -; size: -; DNA: TGTGCCAGCAGCCCACCGGGAACGATGGATGAGCAGTTCTTC; CDR3: CASSPPGTMDEQFF
J: TRBJ1-4; V: TRBV25-1; D: TRBD1; size: few; DNA: TGTGCCAGCAGTGACCCCGGGACAGAAAATGAAAAACTGTTTTTT; CDR3: CASSDPGTENEKLFF
J: TRBJ1-1; V: TRBV5-1; D: TRBD1; size: -; DNA: TGCGCCAGCAGCTTGTGGACAGGGCTAAACACTGAAGCTTTCTTT; CDR3: CASSLWTGLNTEAFF
J: TRBJ2-2; V: TRBV6-6; D: -; size: many; DNA: TGTGCCAGCAGTTACACCGGGACAAACACCGGGGAGCTGTTTTTT; CDR3: CASSYTGTNTGELFF
J: TRBJ2-7; V: TRBV6-6; D: TRBD1; size: many; DNA: TGTGCCAGCAGTTACTCGGGCCCGGGACAGGGGCCCTACGAGCAGTACTTC; CDR3: CASSYSGPGQGPYEQYF
J: TRBJ1-6; V: TRBV5-1; D: TRBD1; size: few; DNA: TGCGCCAGCAGCTTAGGACAGGCCTTCGACTCACCCCTCCACTTT; CDR3: CASSLGQAFDSPLHF
J: TRBJ2-7; V: TRBV18; D: -; size: few; DNA: TGTGCCAGCTCACCTGGTTTGGGGGGAATGGACGAGCAGTACTTC; CDR3: CASSPGLGGMDEQYF
J: TRBJ1-2; V: TRBV2; D: TRBD1; size: many; DNA: TGTGCCAGCAAAGGACAGGGGGATGGCTACACCTTC; CDR3: CASKGQGDGYTF